This T cell receptor (beta chain) was identified in a study of blood T cell repertoires in COVID-19. Study context: The United States, Italy and Spain supplied acute and convalescent COVID-19 samples.

The assay was immunoSEQ multiplex PCR, and TCRdb's table has in-frame clones only and misses some. The sample includes 200,000 to 250,000 clones, 85% to 90% seen only once; the top ten take roughly 2.5%. V dropped 1 base and J dropped 5; count of bases not matched to a gene: 5. The CDR3 totals 15 residues. Germline V gene sequence: CDR1 MNHNS, CDR2 SASEGT. This chain links TRBV6-1 with TRBJ1-5, with TRBD1 identical over 7 bases. Sequenced sample: peripheral blood. This clonotype originated in a woman aged 60-75 years with acute or convalescent COVID-19. The DNA of the CDR3 is TGTGCCAGCAGTGAAGGTGACAGGGAGTATCAGCCCCAGCATTTT. Translated: CASSEGDREYQPQHF.